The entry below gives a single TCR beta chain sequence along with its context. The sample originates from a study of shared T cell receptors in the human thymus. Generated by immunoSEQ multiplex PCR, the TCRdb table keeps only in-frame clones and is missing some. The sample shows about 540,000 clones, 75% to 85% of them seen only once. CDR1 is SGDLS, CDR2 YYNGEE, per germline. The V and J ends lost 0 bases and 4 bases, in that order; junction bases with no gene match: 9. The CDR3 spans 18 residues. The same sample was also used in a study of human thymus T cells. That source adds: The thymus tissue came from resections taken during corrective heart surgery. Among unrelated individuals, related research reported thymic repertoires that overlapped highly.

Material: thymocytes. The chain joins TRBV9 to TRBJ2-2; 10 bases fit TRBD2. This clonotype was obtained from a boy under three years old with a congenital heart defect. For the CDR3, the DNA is TGTGCCAGCAGCGTAGGGGGTTCTAGCGGGAGCCCCACCGGGGAGCTGTTTTTT. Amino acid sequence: CASSVGGSSGSPTGELFF.